This TCR beta chain was sequenced for a study of cytomegalovirus exposure and HLA in healthy donors (dated by TCRdb to about 2017). At the level of the whole study: In an earlier analysis of about 560 of the donors, about 260 Gb of sequence data and some 120 million unique TCR beta sequences from 150 million to 200 million T cells were reported. Among the approximately 400 genotyped donors, about 83% belonged to the genetic ancestry cluster associated with self-reported Caucasian donors. The aim of the study was to test whether cataloging public T cell receptors could identify signatures of past pathogen exposure. The number of donors typed differed by locus, with 629-630 for A, B, C, DRB1 and DQB1, 522 for DQA1, some 570 for DPA1, and roughly 450 for DPB1. Roughly 290 gigabases of sequencing data and approximately 91 million unique TCR sequences made up an early release that covered under 750 HLA-typed donors. The T cell repertoires of 666 subjects were profiled by immunosequencing and related to cytomegalovirus serostatus. Donor age, sex, ethnicity and CMV serostatus were collected together with the repertoire data. Among 300 to 500 genotyped donors of the cohort, an average of about 220,000 unique TCR beta nucleotide sequences was sequenced per donor, of which about 20% were non-productive. Every discovery cohort repertoire had been produced on one sequencing platform. To study patterns of TCR occurrence, a later analysis re-analyzed previously published TCR beta repertoires from 666 donors and added high-resolution HLA genotyping. Genome-wide SNP genotypes for about three fifths of the roughly 700 donors were used in a later genetic analysis, which treated that subset as a discovery cohort. Five DR-DQ haplotypes were handled as single units for association and clustering because linkage in the cohort was strong. HLA typing included class I and class II loci at four-digit resolution. Along with the approximately 650-subject first cohort, a separate validation cohort of roughly 110 different subjects was used. An earlier analysis of about 600 of the donors used high-throughput TCR beta sequencing to judge whether each TCR beta V gene segment behaved as functional or pseudogenic. To predict cytomegalovirus infection status, the study combined high-throughput TCR immunosequencing, statistical association of individual TCRs with disease status, and machine learning. Rather than drawing on any new phenotypic data, the later analysis identified candidate immune exposures from TCR beta sequences and the way those sequences occurred across donors.

In total, approximately 700 healthy bone marrow donors made up the cohort. All cohort members were sampled while nominally healthy, although unrecorded immune exposures were likely present. The donor tested CMV seropositive, placing the donor among the approximately 310 seropositive members of the cohort. A peripheral blood sample was collected from each donor, and TCR beta sequencing was performed on peripheral blood mononuclear cells. Genomic DNA was extracted from the blood cell samples with the Qiagen DNeasy Blood Extraction Kit. A word on this clone: It lacks a known antigen. Base qualities are not at hand, and no much larger clone is one base apart.

What the research found in general, with its limitations: Compared with the 666-donor mean, donors in an Asian-associated ancestry cluster had fewer N-insertions in productive TCRs, according to a later genetic analysis. Specific HLA alleles were associated with 15,000 to 20,000 TCR beta sequences at a false discovery rate of 0.05 in a later analysis. In a later analysis, TCR association rates were found to vary across HLA loci, with the most associated TCRs seen for DRB1 alleles and the fewest for HLA-C alleles. A later analysis found that HLA-associated TCR beta chains were more clonally expanded and had lower generation probabilities than equally common non-associated chains. When HLA alleles, especially DR and DQ, strongly co-occurred, TCR associations were difficult to assign to individual alleles. CMV serostatus was the only immune exposure information available for the cohort. A few of the identified cytomegalovirus-associated TCR beta chains were confirmed in vitro to be specific for cytomegalovirus antigens. Some IMGT-functional V segments, including TRBV6-2 and TRBV6-3, could not be distinguished by the 87-base-pair reads and were therefore excluded. Most CMV-associated TCR beta chains appeared to be HLA-restricted in a later analysis, and the HLA associations seemed to be driven largely by CMV exposure. The classifier was reported to diagnose cytomegalovirus status with high specificity and sensitivity in both the original and validation cohorts. V-gene and J-gene trimming of TCR beta chains was associated with a missense DCLRE1C variant in a later genetic analysis, and the association was replicated in an independent cohort. Because HLA typing was unavailable for some donors at each locus, only the typed subset was used in association tests. Most TCR sequences were seen in very few donors, while some public TCRs were found in many individuals. The study gave a list of more than 150 TCR beta chains associated with cytomegalovirus. The presence/absence analyses assumed that sequencing depth was roughly uniform across donors, and that assumption may not be true. According to the authors, the approach could potentially be generalized to other disease states and immunological phenotypes. A group of highly shared sequence variants was considered likely to be a technical artifact of the sequencing pipeline. In a later analysis, several top co-occurrence clusters were reported to appear linked to parvovirus B19, influenza, CMV and Epstein-Barr virus. In this cohort, only TCR beta chains were sequenced, and detectable features were limited by the absence of alpha or paired-chain data. A further reported finding was that TCR beta sequences accurately predicted the HLA-A and HLA-B alleles for most subjects in the first cohort. Because counts were too low, seventeen rarely observed V segments, including chromosome 9 orphons, were excluded from the earlier analysis of under 650 of the donors. In an earlier analysis of about 600 of the donors, most TCR beta V segments appeared in productive rearrangements about 87% or about 30% of the time, broadly matching IMGT annotations. Linkage disequilibrium might explain the correlated functional status among segregating V segments, but an unknown experimental factor could not be ruled out.

Trimming takes 5 bases off V and 0 bases off J; junction bases not matched to a gene: 3. Its CDR3 holds 14 amino acids, cysteine through phenylalanine. The DNA shown is the 42-base CDR3, in frame from base 1. Based on the germline V gene, the CDR1 and CDR2 sequences are LGHNA and YNFKEQ. The library was generated by the immunoSEQ multiplex PCR assay. A mixture of 60 forward primers for TCR Vbeta segments and 13 reverse primers for TCR Jbeta segments was used in the multiplex PCR. A multiplex PCR assay on genomic DNA amplified the CDR3 region of rearranged TCR beta genes. The amplified TCR beta libraries were sequenced on the Illumina HiSeq System as 87-base-pair reads. In the original analysis: A later analysis tallied 75 million to 95 million unique TCR beta chains across the approximately 670 repertoires, and some 12 million of those chains were shared by two or more donors. To remove PCR and sequencing errors, raw reads were error-corrected and collapsed into unique sequences using a nearest-neighbor algorithm that merged closely related sequences. To assign V, D and J gene segments, CDR3 sequences were aligned to IMGT reference sequences. Each retained sequence needed at least a six-nucleotide match to both a V gene segment and a J gene segment. Rearrangements were classified as productive when the CDR3 lacked stop codons and remained in frame with V and J, and all other rearrangements were classified as non-productive. CDR3 was defined according to IMGT convention as the region running from the second conserved V-encoded cysteine to the conserved J-encoded phenylalanine. The earlier analysis of roughly 590 of the donors excluded any sequence lacking an unambiguous match to a single V gene segment. In an earlier analysis of 587 of the donors, V segments were called functional above 56.7% productive rearrangements and were called segregating when the between-donor standard deviation exceeded 5%. A statistical classification framework was built to diagnose cytomegalovirus status from the catalog of TCR beta chain sequences. V and J gene assignment, in a later analysis, came from comparing TCR nucleotide sequences with IMGT/GENE-DB human TR gene sequences. A later analysis assigned CDR3 sequences and most-parsimonious VDJ recombination scenarios with the TCRdist pipeline. In a later analysis, each TCR beta chain was defined by its CDR3 amino acid sequence together with its V-gene family, and reads without a unique V-gene family were excluded. A later analysis removed several hundred highly shared, low-generation-probability nucleotide sequences to deal with suspected cross-contamination and a sequencing artifact. In a later analysis, a clonal expansion index for each public chain was calculated from normalized within-repertoire ranks of inferred template counts. In a later analysis, generation probabilities were computed using a VDJ recombination model fitted to out-of-frame rearrangements, and the results were checked against IGoR. In a later analysis, TCR-TCR, TCR-HLA and TCR-CMV co-occurrence was scored with hypergeometric tests, and a repertoire-size bias correction was applied to TCR pairs. In a later analysis, false discovery rates were estimated by permuting HLA or CMV assignments 20 times. A later analysis grouped co-occurring TCRs with DBSCAN, adding TCRdist sequence similarity when clustering within HLA-allele-positive subsets. For co-occurrence clustering, repertoires with fewer than 30,000 or more than 120,000 public chains were excluded, along with four to six repertoires with anomalous nucleotide sharing. Held by TCRdb, this immuneACCESS table contains in-frame sequences only and omits some clones. Under half of the omission traces to an unresolved V gene where checked; the cause of the rest is unknown. V and J calls and clone size follow that table, whereas D and trimming were derived from the DNA. The sample contains approximately 200,000 clones, around 67% of them found a single time. Approximately 2.8% of the sample belongs to the ten largest clones.

This TCR was recovered from a woman aged 25 to 45 in good health and CMV-seropositive. The V gene is TRBV4-2 and the J gene is TRBJ1-1, and 7 junctional nucleotides match TRBD1. Sequenced input: PBMCs. CDR3 loop: CASSLGQLNTEAFF. The base sequence is TGTGCCAGCAGCTTGGGACAGTTGAACACTGAAGCTTTCTTT.